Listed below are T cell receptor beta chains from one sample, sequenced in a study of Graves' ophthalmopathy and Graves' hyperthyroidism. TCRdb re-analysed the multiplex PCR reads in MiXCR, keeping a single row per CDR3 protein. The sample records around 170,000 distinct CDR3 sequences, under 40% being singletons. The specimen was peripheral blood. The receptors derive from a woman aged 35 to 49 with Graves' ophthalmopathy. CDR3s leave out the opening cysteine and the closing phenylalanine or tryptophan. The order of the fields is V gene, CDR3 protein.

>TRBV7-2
ASSERLAGAETQY
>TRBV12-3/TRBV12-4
ASSFLAEGGETQY
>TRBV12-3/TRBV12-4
ASSLSGAGVNTEAF
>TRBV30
AWSGVETQY
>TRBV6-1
ASTAWTGVYGYT
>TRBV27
ASSFQISYEQY
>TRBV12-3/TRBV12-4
ASLESNRPQH
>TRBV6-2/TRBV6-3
ASSVPRGLNTEAF
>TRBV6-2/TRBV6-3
ASSYRPSNTEAF
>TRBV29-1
SGRQGYEQY
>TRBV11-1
ASSPFALNLAGGYYEQY
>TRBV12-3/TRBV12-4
ASSSRELYTEAF
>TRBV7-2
ASSPRSAGMETQY
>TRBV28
ASSPGDESTEAF
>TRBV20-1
SAWTPGEIRSYEQY
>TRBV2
ASSEVGVANYEQY
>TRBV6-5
ASSNTREGRNTEAF
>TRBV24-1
ATSDSGRGRDTEAF
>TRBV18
ASLGQPMNTEAF
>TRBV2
ASSQQGFWTEAF
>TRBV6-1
ASSSGSPNGYT
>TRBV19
ASSIQKTPTEAF
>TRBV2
ASTLQGAKEQY
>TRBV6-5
ASSSPLGQGSSYEQY
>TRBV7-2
ASSPPTGGSYEQY
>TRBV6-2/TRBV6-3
ASYSGDASTGELF
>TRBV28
ATRQGAVSEQY
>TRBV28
ASSKGQEQETQY
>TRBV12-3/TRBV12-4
ASSSYRGNTEAF
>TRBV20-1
SARDLRVSPNNQPQH
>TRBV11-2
ASSSSPTGGKTQY
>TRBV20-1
SARSGNQPQH
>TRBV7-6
ASSSESTKNSPLH
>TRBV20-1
SAAPTFSGTGRETQY
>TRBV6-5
ASSSPTGKETQY
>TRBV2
ASSEDEISGELF
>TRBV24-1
ATSDGTRNQPQH